These T cell receptor beta chains were read from a single sample in a study of response to subunit inactivated influenza vaccine. A single record per CDR3 protein comes from TCRdb applying MiXCR to the RT-PCR reads. Found here are about 310,000 distinct CDR3 sequences, 21% of them singletons; the top ten hold roughly 10%. This material consisted of PBMCs from blood, taken approximately 20 months after vaccination. The receptors come from a man aged 50 to 69 who received an inactivated influenza vaccine. CDR3s include the opening cysteine and the closing phenylalanine or tryptophan. The D gene is left open where the match is weak. Part of the rows lack a size; the others show once, few, many or a class for expanded clones.

CDR3 DNA | CDR3 protein | J gene | V gene | clone size | D gene
TGTGCCACCAGCAGAGATGACGGCTCCACGAGGGAAAAACTGTTTTTT | CATSRDDGSTREKLFF | TRBJ1-4 | TRBV15 | few | NA
TGTGCCAGCAGCGTATGGACAGGGGTCCCAGATACGCAGTATTTT | CASSVWTGVPDTQYF | TRBJ2-3 | TRBV9 | few | TRBD1
TGCAGCGTTCAGGGTCGTGGGGTGAACACTGAAGCTTTCTTT | CSVQGRGVNTEAFF | TRBJ1-1 | TRBV29-1 | many | NA
TGCGCCAGCAGTCAATTCGTCTATTGGGGGCGCAAGTCTGATACGCAGTATTTT | CASSQFVYWGRKSDTQYF | TRBJ2-3 | TRBV23-1 | NA | NA
TGTGCCAGCAGTCTTGGACATAGGGGGGCGAGCTCTGGAAACACCATATATTTT | CASSLGHRGASSGNTIYF | TRBJ1-3 | TRBV11-2 | many | NA
TGCGCCAGCAGCCAAGGCCCGGGACCCAGCTCCTACGAGCAGTACTTC | CASSQGPGPSSYEQYF | TRBJ2-7 | TRBV4-3 | few | NA
TGTGCCAGCGCCTCCCGGGGGTTTTCAGCCGGGGAGCTGTTTTTT | CASASRGFSAGELFF | TRBJ2-2 | TRBV2 | NA | NA
TGTGCCACCAGTGATTTCAGCTCCCTGTTTTTT | CATSDFSSLFF | TRBJ2-2 | TRBV24-1 | NA | NA
TGTGCCAGCAGTTCCCCCTCTCTACAGTTAGCAGAATACAATGAGCAGTTCTTC | CASSSPSLQLAEYNEQFF | TRBJ2-1 | TRBV28 | few | NA
TGTGCCAGCAGTTTACGGCTAGCGGGAGCCGGCGAGCAGTACTTC | CASSLRLAGAGEQYF | TRBJ2-7 | TRBV12-3/TRBV12-4 | NA | TRBD2
TGCAGTGCCGGTGGGAAGGACTATGGCTACACCTTC | CSAGGKDYGYTF | TRBJ1-2 | TRBV20-1 | few | NA
TGTGCCATCAGTGATCAAATAAACTATGGCTACACCTTC | CAISDQINYGYTF | TRBJ1-2 | TRBV10-3 | NA | NA
TGTGCCAGCAGTTACTCCCAGGGAGGCTACACCTTC | CASSYSQGGYTF | TRBJ1-2 | TRBV6-5 | few | NA
TGTGCCAGCAGCTTAGCGGGACAGGGAATTGAAAAACTGTTTTTT | CASSLAGQGIEKLFF | TRBJ1-4 | TRBV7-9 | NA | TRBD1
TGTGCCAGCAGCCAAGAATTAGCGGTGAGCTCCTACGAGCAGTACTTC | CASSQELAVSSYEQYF | TRBJ2-7 | TRBV3-1 | NA | NA
TGCGCCAGCAGCCCGACCCCCTCGGCCTCCTACAATGAGCAGTTCTTC | CASSPTPSASYNEQFF | TRBJ2-1 | TRBV4-3 | NA | NA
TGCAGCGTTTGGGGGGATTCCTACGAGCAGTACTTC | CSVWGDSYEQYF | TRBJ2-7 | TRBV29-1 | NA | NA
TGTGCCAGCAGCTTGGCATGGCGGGGGGGCGCGTCCTACAATGAGCAGTTCTTC | CASSLAWRGGASYNEQFF | TRBJ2-1 | TRBV5-4 | few | TRBD2
TGTGCCAGCAGGGAAGGGGACGAGCAGTACTTC | CASREGDEQYF | TRBJ2-7 | TRBV4-2 | many | NA
TGCGCCAGCAGCCAAGGACTAGCGGGCGGTGAGCAGTTCTTC | CASSQGLAGGEQFF | TRBJ2-1 | TRBV4-3 | NA | TRBD2
TGTGCCAGCAGTCAGGGTGGGTACAATGAGCAGTTCTTC | CASSQGGYNEQFF | TRBJ2-1 | TRBV12-3/TRBV12-4 | NA | NA
TGTGCCAGCAGCCGTACATCTGAACACGAAAAACTGTTTTTT | CASSRTSEHEKLFF | TRBJ1-4 | TRBV7-9 | NA | NA
TGTGCCAGCAGTGCCGGGACAGGGGCTCACTATGGCTACACCTTC | CASSAGTGAHYGYTF | TRBJ1-2 | TRBV28 | few | TRBD1
TGTGCCAGCAGCCTCGGACATCCAACAGCCTATGGCTACACCTTC | CASSLGHPTAYGYTF | TRBJ1-2 | TRBV7-9 | NA | NA
TGTGCCAGCAGCCCAGGGACAGGTCGCTACGAGCAGTACTTC | CASSPGTGRYEQYF | TRBJ2-7 | TRBV3-1 | few | TRBD1
TGTGCCAGCAGCTCGACTAGCGGTACGCAGTATTTT | CASSSTSGTQYF | TRBJ2-3 | TRBV5-5 | NA | TRBD2
TGCGCCAGCAGCCAAGAAAGTTCTACTGAAGCTTTCTTT | CASSQESSTEAFF | TRBJ1-1 | TRBV4-1 | NA | NA
TGCGCCAGCAGCACAAGGGGGGACTACGAGCAGTACTTC | CASSTRGDYEQYF | TRBJ2-7 | TRBV4-1 | few | NA
TGTGCCAGCAGGGCTGGTGTCCTCGGGGAGCTGTTTTTT | CASRAGVLGELFF | TRBJ2-2 | TRBV7-8 | NA | NA